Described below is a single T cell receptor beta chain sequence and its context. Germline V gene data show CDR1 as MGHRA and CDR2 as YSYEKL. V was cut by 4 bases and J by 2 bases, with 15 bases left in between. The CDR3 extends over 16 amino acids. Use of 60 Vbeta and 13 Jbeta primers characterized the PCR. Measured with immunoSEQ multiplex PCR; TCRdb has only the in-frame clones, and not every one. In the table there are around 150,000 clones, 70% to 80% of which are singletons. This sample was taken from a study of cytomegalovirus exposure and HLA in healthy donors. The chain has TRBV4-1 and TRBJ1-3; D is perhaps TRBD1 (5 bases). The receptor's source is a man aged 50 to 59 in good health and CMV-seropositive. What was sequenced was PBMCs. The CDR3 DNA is TGCGCCAGCAGCCCACACCATGGGGCGGCTGGAAACACCATATATTTT. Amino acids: CASSPHHGAAGNTIYF.